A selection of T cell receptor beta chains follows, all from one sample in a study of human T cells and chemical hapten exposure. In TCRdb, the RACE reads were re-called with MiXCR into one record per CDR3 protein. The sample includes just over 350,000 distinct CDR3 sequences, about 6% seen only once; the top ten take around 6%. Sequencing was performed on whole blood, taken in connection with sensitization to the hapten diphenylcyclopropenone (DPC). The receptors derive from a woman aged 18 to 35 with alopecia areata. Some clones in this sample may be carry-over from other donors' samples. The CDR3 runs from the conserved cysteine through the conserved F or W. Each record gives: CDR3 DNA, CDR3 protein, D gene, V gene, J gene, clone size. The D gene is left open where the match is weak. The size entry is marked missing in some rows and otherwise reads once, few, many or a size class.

cdr3_nt: TGTGCCATCGGACAGGGGACTGAAGCTTTCTTT
cdr3_aa: CAIGQGTEAFF
d_call: TRBD1
v_call: TRBV6-2/TRBV6-3
j_call: TRBJ1-1
clone_size: many

cdr3_nt: TGTGCCAGCAGCAACCGGGACAGGGATGCAGATACGCAGTATTTT
cdr3_aa: CASSNRDRDADTQYF
d_call: TRBD1
v_call: TRBV3-1
j_call: TRBJ2-3
clone_size: few

cdr3_nt: TGTGCCAGCAGTTTAATGGGTTCTGAAGCTTTCTTT
cdr3_aa: CASSLMGSEAFF
d_call: .
v_call: TRBV27
j_call: TRBJ1-1
clone_size: many

cdr3_nt: TGTGCCAGCACTTGGGCAGACACCGGGGAGCTGTTTTTT
cdr3_aa: CASTWADTGELFF
d_call: .
v_call: TRBV12-3/TRBV12-4
j_call: TRBJ2-2
clone_size: few

cdr3_nt: TGTGCCAGCAGTGCCGGGACAGGGCAATTGGGCTACACCTTC
cdr3_aa: CASSAGTGQLGYTF
d_call: TRBD1
v_call: TRBV12-3/TRBV12-4
j_call: TRBJ1-2
clone_size: .

cdr3_nt: TGTGCCAGCAGCTCCGCGGGGGGTATGACAGATACGCAGTATTTT
cdr3_aa: CASSSAGGMTDTQYF
d_call: TRBD2
v_call: TRBV7-3
j_call: TRBJ2-3
clone_size: many

cdr3_nt: TGTGCCAGCAGTTACTCGAACACACCGGGACAGGAGATGAACACTGAAGCTTTCTTT
cdr3_aa: CASSYSNTPGQEMNTEAFF
d_call: TRBD1
v_call: TRBV6-5
j_call: TRBJ1-1
clone_size: few

cdr3_nt: TGTGCCAGCAGCCCTTCCCGACTAGCGGGGGGCACAGATACGCAGTATTTT
cdr3_aa: CASSPSRLAGGTDTQYF
d_call: TRBD2
v_call: TRBV28
j_call: TRBJ2-3
clone_size: few

cdr3_nt: TGTGCCAGCAGCTTAAGAGGCGCGGAAGGGGCCAACGTCCTGACTTTC
cdr3_aa: CASSLRGAEGANVLTF
d_call: .
v_call: TRBV11-2
j_call: TRBJ2-6
clone_size: few

cdr3_nt: TGTGCCAGCAGTTTCCAGGGACAGGGTAATTCACCCCTCCACTTT
cdr3_aa: CASSFQGQGNSPLHF
d_call: TRBD1
v_call: TRBV12-3/TRBV12-4
j_call: TRBJ1-6
clone_size: .

cdr3_nt: TGTGCCAGCAGCGTAGCGGAGGACCCTTGGGACATTCAGTACTTC
cdr3_aa: CASSVAEDPWDIQYF
d_call: .
v_call: TRBV9
j_call: TRBJ2-4
clone_size: .

cdr3_nt: TGTGCCAGCAGAGACAGGAGCCCAACGCTTGGCTATGGCTACACCTTC
cdr3_aa: CASRDRSPTLGYGYTF
d_call: .
v_call: TRBV6-2/TRBV6-3
j_call: TRBJ1-2
clone_size: many

cdr3_nt: TGTGCCAGCAGCTTAGATAGGGGGGTCCATGGCTACACCTTC
cdr3_aa: CASSLDRGVHGYTF
d_call: .
v_call: TRBV7-2
j_call: TRBJ1-2
clone_size: few

cdr3_nt: TGCGCCAGCAGTCAAGCCCGGGACAGGGGATCCTACGAGCAGTACTTC
cdr3_aa: CASSQARDRGSYEQYF
d_call: TRBD1
v_call: TRBV23-1
j_call: TRBJ2-7
clone_size: few

cdr3_nt: TGTGCCAGCAGTACCCGGACAGGGAATTCCTACGAGCAGTACTTC
cdr3_aa: CASSTRTGNSYEQYF
d_call: TRBD1
v_call: TRBV28
j_call: TRBJ2-7
clone_size: few

cdr3_nt: TGTGCCAGCAGTTCGGTAGCGGGCGGCGGCGAGCAGTACTTC
cdr3_aa: CASSSVAGGGEQYF
d_call: TRBD2
v_call: TRBV11-3
j_call: TRBJ2-7
clone_size: .

cdr3_nt: TGCAGCGTTGCCGGGCCGGGAAGAGAGACCCAGTACTTC
cdr3_aa: CSVAGPGRETQYF
d_call: .
v_call: TRBV29-1
j_call: TRBJ2-5
clone_size: few

cdr3_nt: TGCGCCAGCAGCTTGGAGTCAGGGGCCAACTATGGCTACACCTTC
cdr3_aa: CASSLESGANYGYTF
d_call: .
v_call: TRBV5-1
j_call: TRBJ1-2
clone_size: .

cdr3_nt: TGTGCCAGCAGTGAAAAGATGGGGATGGAAGCTTTCTTT
cdr3_aa: CASSEKMGMEAFF
d_call: .
v_call: TRBV25-1
j_call: TRBJ1-1
clone_size: many

cdr3_nt: TGTGCCAGCTCATCAGGGGTTTACACTGAAGCTTTCTTT
cdr3_aa: CASSSGVYTEAFF
d_call: .
v_call: TRBV18
j_call: TRBJ1-1
clone_size: many

cdr3_nt: TGCGCCAGCAGCTCCCCGCGGGGGACCCAGTACTTC
cdr3_aa: CASSSPRGTQYF
d_call: .
v_call: TRBV5-1
j_call: TRBJ2-5
clone_size: .

cdr3_nt: TGTGCCTCGAAGGTAGGGGGAGGAGCAGAGACCCAGTACTTC
cdr3_aa: CASKVGGGAETQYF
d_call: .
v_call: TRBV2
j_call: TRBJ2-5
clone_size: few

cdr3_nt: TGTGCCCCGGGGAGCAGGAGCTCTGGGGCCAACGTCCTGACTTTC
cdr3_aa: CAPGSRSSGANVLTF
d_call: .
v_call: TRBV7-9
j_call: TRBJ2-6
clone_size: few

cdr3_nt: TGTGCCAGCAGCCCTACAGGGGTCAGTAATGAAAAACTGTTTTTT
cdr3_aa: CASSPTGVSNEKLFF
d_call: TRBD1
v_call: TRBV7-8
j_call: TRBJ1-4
clone_size: many

cdr3_nt: TGTGCCAGCAGTTTAGAACAGCGCACAGATACGCAGTATTTT
cdr3_aa: CASSLEQRTDTQYF
d_call: .
v_call: TRBV12-3/TRBV12-4
j_call: TRBJ2-3
clone_size: few

cdr3_nt: TGTGCCAGCAGTTTAACAGGGGCTAGAGATCAGCCCCAGCATTTT
cdr3_aa: CASSLTGARDQPQHF
d_call: TRBD1
v_call: TRBV27
j_call: TRBJ1-5
clone_size: many

cdr3_nt: TGTGCCAGCAGCCCCGACCGGGGAATTTTCTTT
cdr3_aa: CASSPDRGIFF
d_call: .
v_call: TRBV14
j_call: TRBJ1-1
clone_size: .